What follows is one T cell receptor (beta chain) and its context. Its matching antigen is unknown. The data belong to a study of shared clonotypes between healthy human individuals. Study outcomes and limitations: Generation probabilities of non-shared clonotypes were lower (relative to those shared by all four donors).

Sequencing was at deep level. Sequencing used immunoSEQ multiplex PCR; TCRdb keeps in-frame clones, though not all of them. The sample carries about 990,000 clones, approximately 80% recorded once. The CDR3 consists of 13 residues. Trimming left V 3 bases short and J 2 bases short, with 7 bases between. Looked up from germline, CDR1 is SQVTM and CDR2 is ANQGSEA. This chain links TRBV29-1 with TRBJ2-2; D unclear. Sequences were obtained from memory CD4+ T cells from PBMCs. As for subset: CD45RA-negative fraction. The receptor was derived from a man between 18 and 29 years old in good health. Some clones in this sample may be carry-over from other donors' samples. In DNA form, the CDR3 reads TGCAGCGTTGACTCAGATAACACCGGGGAGCTGTTTTTT. Protein sequence: CSVDSDNTGELFF.